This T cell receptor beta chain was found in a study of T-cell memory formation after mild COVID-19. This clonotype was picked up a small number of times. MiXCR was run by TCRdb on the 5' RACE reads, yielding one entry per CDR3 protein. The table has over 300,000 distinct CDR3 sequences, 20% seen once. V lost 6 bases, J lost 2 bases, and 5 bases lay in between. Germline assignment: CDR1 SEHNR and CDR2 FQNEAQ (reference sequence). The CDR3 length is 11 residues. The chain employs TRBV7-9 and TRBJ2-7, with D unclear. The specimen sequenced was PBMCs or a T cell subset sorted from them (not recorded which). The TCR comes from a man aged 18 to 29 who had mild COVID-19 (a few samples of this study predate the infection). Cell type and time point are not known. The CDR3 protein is CASSYAYEQYF. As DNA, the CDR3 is TGTGCCAGCAGTTACGCCTACGAGCAGTACTTC.